This T cell receptor (beta chain) was recovered during a study of T cell changes during pregnancy in multiple sclerosis. The germline gives CDR1 SGHRS, CDR2 YFSETQ. The ends were cut back, 4 bases at V and 5 bases at J, with 19 bases in the middle. The CDR3 length is 15 residues. This table comes from immunoSEQ multiplex PCR, and its TCRdb copy is limited to in-frame clones, with some not included. The table records fewer than 65,000 clones, roughly 91% of them present only once. The specimen comprised peripheral blood, sampled in the third trimester of pregnancy. The chain links TRBV5-1 to TRBJ2-7; D possibly corresponds to TRBD2 (6 bases). This TCR was recovered from a female donor in good health, enrolled as a control in a pregnancy study. CDR3: CASSRGGSSVDEQYF. The DNA for the CDR3 is TGCGCCAGCAGCAGGGGAGGATCCAGTGTCGACGAGCAGTACTTC.